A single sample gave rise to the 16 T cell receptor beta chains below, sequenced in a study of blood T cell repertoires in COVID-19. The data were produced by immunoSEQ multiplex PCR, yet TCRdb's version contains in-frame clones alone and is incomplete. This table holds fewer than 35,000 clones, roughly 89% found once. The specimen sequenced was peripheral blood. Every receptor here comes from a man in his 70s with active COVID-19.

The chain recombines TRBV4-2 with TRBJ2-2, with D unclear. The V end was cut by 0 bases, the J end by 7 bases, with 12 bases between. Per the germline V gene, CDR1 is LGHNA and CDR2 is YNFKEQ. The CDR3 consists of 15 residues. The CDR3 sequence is CASSQDSYRYGELFF. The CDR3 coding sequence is TGTGCCAGCAGCCAAGATTCGTATCGGTACGGGGAGCTGTTTTTT.

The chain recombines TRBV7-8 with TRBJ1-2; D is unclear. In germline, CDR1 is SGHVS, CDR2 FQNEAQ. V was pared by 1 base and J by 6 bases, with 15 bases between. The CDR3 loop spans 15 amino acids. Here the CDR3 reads CASSLDTGNEDGYTF. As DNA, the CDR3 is TGTGCCAGCAGCTTAGATACGGGAAATGAGGATGGCTACACCTTC.

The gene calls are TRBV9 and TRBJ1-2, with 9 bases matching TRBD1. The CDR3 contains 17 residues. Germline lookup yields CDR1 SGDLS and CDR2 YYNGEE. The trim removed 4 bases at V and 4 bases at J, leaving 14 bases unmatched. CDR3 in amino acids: CASSHGTGSSPFYGYTF. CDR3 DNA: TGTGCCAGCAGCCACGGGACAGGGAGTTCCCCCTTCTATGGCTACACCTTC.

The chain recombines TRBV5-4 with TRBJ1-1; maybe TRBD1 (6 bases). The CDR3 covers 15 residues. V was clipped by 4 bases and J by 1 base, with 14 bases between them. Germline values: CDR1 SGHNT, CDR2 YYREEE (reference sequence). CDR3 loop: CASSQDIQGNTEAFF. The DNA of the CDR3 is TGTGCCAGCAGCCAAGATATACAGGGGAACACTGAAGCTTTCTTT.

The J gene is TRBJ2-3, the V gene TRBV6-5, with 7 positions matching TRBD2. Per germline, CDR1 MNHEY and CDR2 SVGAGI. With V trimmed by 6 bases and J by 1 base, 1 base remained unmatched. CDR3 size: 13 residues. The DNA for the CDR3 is TGTGCCAGCAGACGGGGGGGCACAGATACGCAGTATTTT. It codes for CASRRGGTDTQYF.

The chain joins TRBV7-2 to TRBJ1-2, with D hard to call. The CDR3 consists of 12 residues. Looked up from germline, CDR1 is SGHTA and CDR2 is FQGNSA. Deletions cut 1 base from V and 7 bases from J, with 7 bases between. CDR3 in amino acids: CASSLDRAGYTF. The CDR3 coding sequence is TGTGCCAGCAGCTTAGACAGAGCTGGCTACACCTTC.

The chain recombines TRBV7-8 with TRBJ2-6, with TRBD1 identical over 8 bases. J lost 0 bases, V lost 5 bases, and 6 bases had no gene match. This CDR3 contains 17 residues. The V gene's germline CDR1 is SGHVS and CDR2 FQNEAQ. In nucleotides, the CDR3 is TGTGCCAGCAGCGTCCGACAGGGGCCCTCTGGGGCCAACGTCCTGACTTTC. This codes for CASSVRQGPSGANVLTF.

CDR3 region: CASSIRLGQYEAFF. CDR3 nucleotide sequence: TGTGCCAGTAGTATACGCCTGGGACAGTATGAAGCTTTCTTT. The rearrangement joins TRBV19 to TRBJ1-1; 7 bases align to TRBD1. The junction had 7 bases not matched to a gene; V was cut back by 2 bases and J by 7 bases. The CDR3 sequence is 14 residues long. Germline V gene lookup returns CDR1 LNHDA and CDR2 SQIVND (reference sequence).

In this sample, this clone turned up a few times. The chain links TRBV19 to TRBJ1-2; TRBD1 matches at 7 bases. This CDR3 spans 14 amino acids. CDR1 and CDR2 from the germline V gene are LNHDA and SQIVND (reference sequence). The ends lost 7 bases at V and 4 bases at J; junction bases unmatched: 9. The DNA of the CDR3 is TGTGCCAGTACGGCAGGGGGAGACCGCTATGGCTACACCTTC. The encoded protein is CASTAGGDRYGYTF.

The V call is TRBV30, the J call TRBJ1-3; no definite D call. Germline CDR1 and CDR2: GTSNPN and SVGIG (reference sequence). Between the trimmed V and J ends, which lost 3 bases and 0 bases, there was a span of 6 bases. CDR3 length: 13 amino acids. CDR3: CAWSYGSGNTIYF. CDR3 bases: TGTGCCTGGAGCTACGGCTCTGGAAACACCATATATTTT. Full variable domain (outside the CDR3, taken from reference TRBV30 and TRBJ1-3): SQTIHQWPATLVQPVGSPLSLECTVEGTSNPNLYWYRQAAGRGLQLLFYSVGIGQISSEVPQNLSASRPQDRQFILSSKKLLLSDSGFYLCAWSYGSGNTIYFGEGSWLTVV.

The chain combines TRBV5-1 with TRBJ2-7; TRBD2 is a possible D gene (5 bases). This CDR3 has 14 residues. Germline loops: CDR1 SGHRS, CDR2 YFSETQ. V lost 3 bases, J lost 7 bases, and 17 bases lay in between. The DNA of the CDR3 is TGCGCCAGCAGCTCGGACTTCTTCCCCCTGGAGCAGTACTTC. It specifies CASSSDFFPLEQYF. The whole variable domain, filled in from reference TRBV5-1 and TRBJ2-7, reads KAGVTQTPRYLIKTRGQQVTLSCSPISGHRSVSWYQQTPGQGLQFLFEYFSETQRNKGNFPGRFSGRQFSNSRSEMNVSTLELGDSALYLCASSSDFFPLEQYFGPGTRLTVT.

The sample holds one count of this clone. In DNA, the CDR3 is TGTGCCAGCAGCTTAGACAGTGGATATCAGCCCCAGCATTTT. This codes for CASSLDSGYQPQHF. This rearrangement joins TRBV7-2 to TRBJ1-5, with D unresolved. The germline CDR1 and CDR2 sequences are SGHTA and FQGNSA. The CDR3 is 14 residues long. V lost 1 base, J lost 5 bases, and 9 bases lay in between.

CDR3 sequence: CASSLAQRGDPDTQYF. The DNA for the CDR3 is TGTGCCAGCAGCTTAGCGCAGCGGGGGGACCCGGATACGCAGTATTTT. The chain employs TRBV7-2 and TRBJ2-3; 9 bases are a match to TRBD2. Germline CDR1 SGHTA, CDR2 FQGNSA. The CDR3 extends over 16 amino acids. With V trimmed by 0 bases and J by 6 bases, 7 bases remained unmatched.

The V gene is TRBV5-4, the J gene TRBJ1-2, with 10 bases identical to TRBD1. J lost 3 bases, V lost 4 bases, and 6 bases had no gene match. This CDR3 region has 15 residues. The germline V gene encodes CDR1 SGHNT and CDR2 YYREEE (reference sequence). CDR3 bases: TGTGCCAGCAGCGCATTCGGACAGGGGGACTATGGCTACACCTTC. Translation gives CASSAFGQGDYGYTF.

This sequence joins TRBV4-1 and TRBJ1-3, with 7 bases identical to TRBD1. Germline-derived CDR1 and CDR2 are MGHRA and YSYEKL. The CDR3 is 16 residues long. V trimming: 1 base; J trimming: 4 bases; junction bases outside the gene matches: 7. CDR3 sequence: CASSQVQRGLGNTIYF. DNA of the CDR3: TGCGCCAGCAGCCAAGTGCAGAGGGGGCTAGGAAACACCATATATTTT.

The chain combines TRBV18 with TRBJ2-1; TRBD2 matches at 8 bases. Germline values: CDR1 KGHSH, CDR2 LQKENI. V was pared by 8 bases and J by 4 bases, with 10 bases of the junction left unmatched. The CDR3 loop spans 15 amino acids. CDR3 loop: CASLSQRGPYNEQFF. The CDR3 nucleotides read TGTGCCAGCCTCTCCCAGCGGGGGCCTTACAATGAGCAGTTCTTC.